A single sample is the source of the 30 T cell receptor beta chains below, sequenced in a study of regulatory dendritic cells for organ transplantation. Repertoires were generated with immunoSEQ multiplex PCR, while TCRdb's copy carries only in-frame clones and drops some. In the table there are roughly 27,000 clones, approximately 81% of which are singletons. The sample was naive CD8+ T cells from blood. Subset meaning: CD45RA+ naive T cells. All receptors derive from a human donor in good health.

The CDR3 loop reads CASSVSGTPNTEAFF. CDR3 DNA sequence: TGTGCCAGCAGCGTCTCCGGGACACCGAACACTGAAGCTTTCTTT. The V gene is TRBV9, the J gene TRBJ1-1, with TRBD1 as a possible D gene (6 bases). The CDR3 covers 15 residues. CDR1 is SGDLS and CDR2 is YYNGEE in the germline V gene. Trimming removed 2 bases from V and 1 base from J, with 12 bases in between. Combining the CDR3 with reference TRBV9 and TRBJ1-1 gives the whole variable domain DSGVTQTPKHLITATGQRVTLRCSPRSGDLSVYWYQQSLDQGLQFLIQYYNGEERAKGNILERFSAQQFPDLHSELNLSSLELGDSALYFCASSVSGTPNTEAFFGQGTRLTVV.

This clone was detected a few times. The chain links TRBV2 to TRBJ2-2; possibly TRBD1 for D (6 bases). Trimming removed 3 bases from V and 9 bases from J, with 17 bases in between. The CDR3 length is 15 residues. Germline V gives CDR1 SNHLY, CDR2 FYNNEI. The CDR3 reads CASSDGVAGVRELFF. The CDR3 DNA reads TGTGCCAGCAGTGACGGGGTGGCAGGGGTCCGGGAGCTGTTTTTT.

CDR3: CASAGAEWTEAFF. The CDR3 DNA sequence: TGTGCCAGCGCGGGGGCGGAGTGGACTGAAGCTTTCTTT. The V gene is TRBV6-5, the J gene TRBJ1-1; tentatively, D is TRBD1 (6 bases). Per the germline V gene, CDR1 is MNHEY and CDR2 is SVGAGI. The V and J ends lost 8 bases and 5 bases respectively, with 15 bases between them. The CDR3 totals 13 residues.

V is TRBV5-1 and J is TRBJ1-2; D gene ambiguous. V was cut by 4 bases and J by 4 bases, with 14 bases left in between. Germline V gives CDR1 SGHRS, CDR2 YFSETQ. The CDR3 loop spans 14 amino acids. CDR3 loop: CASSADRTSYGYTF. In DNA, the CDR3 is TGCGCCAGCAGCGCGGACCGAACTAGCTATGGCTACACCTTC.

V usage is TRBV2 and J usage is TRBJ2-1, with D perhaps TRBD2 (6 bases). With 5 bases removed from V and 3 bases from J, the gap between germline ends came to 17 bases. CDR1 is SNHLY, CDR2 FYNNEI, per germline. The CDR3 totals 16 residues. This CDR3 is CASSTPLADNYNEQFF. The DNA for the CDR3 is TGTGCCAGCAGTACACCACTAGCAGATAACTACAATGAGCAGTTCTTC.

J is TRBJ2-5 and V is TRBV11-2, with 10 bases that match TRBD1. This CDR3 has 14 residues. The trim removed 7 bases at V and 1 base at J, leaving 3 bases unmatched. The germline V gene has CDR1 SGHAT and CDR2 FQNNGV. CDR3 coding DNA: TGTGCCAGCACCCGGGACAGGGGCCAAGAGACCCAGTACTTC. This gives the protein CASTRDRGQETQYF.

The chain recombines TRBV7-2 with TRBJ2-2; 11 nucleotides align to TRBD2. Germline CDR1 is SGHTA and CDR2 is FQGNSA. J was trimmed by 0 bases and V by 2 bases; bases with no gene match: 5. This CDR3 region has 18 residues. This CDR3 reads CASSLILAGGANTGELFF. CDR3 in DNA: TGTGCCAGCAGCTTAATCCTAGCGGGGGGCGCGAACACCGGGGAGCTGTTTTTT.

The CDR3 region has the DNA TGTGCCAGCAGCGTAGATTTGGCGGGGGGGCTCAATGAGCAGTTCTTC. Translation gives CASSVDLAGGLNEQFF. V and J are TRBV9 and TRBJ2-1; 9 nucleotides agree with TRBD2. The CDR3 is made up of 16 amino acids. J gave up 6 bases and V 0 bases, and 7 bases lay outside the gene matches. Per the germline V gene, CDR1 is SGDLS and CDR2 is YYNGEE.

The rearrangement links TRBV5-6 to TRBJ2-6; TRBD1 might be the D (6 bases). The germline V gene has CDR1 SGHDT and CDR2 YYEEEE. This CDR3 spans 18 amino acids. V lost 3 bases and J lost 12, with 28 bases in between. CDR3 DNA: TGTGCCAGCAGCTCCCGACGAAGCACAGGGTTGTTTGATTTCGTCCTGACTTTC. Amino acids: CASSSRRSTGLFDFVLTF.

The CDR3 coding sequence is TGTGCCAGCAGCTTAGATCTCGACACTGAAGCTTTCTTT. It yields the protein CASSLDLDTEAFF. The chain is built from TRBV7-9 and TRBJ1-1; D is unresolved. There are 13 residues in the CDR3. Trimming removed 1 base from V and 3 bases from J, with 6 bases in between. Germline CDR1 reads SEHNR; CDR2 reads FQNEAQ (reference sequence).

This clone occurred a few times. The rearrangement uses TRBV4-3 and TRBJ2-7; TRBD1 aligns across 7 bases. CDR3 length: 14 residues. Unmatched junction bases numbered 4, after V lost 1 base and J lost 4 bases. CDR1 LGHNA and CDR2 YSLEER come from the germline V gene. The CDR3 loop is CASSQASGGYEQYF. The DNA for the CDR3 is TGCGCCAGCAGCCAAGCTTCAGGGGGTTACGAGCAGTACTTC.

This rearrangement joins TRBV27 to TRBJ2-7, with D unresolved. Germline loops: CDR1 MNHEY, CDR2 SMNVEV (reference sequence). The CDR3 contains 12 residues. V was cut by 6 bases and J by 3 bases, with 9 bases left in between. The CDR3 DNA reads TGTGCCAGCAGGGGCACCCGCTACGAGCAGTACTTC. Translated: CASRGTRYEQYF.

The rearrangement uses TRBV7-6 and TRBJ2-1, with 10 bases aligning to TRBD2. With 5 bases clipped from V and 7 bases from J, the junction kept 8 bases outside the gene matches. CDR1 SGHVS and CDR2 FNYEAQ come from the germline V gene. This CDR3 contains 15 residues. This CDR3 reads CASSTGLAATNEQFF. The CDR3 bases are TGTGCCAGCAGCACCGGACTAGCGGCCACTAATGAGCAGTTCTTC.

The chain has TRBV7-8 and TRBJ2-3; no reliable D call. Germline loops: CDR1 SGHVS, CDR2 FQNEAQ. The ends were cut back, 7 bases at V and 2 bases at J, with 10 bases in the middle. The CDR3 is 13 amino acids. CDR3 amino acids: CASTQTTTDTQYF. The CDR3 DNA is TGTGCCAGCACCCAAACAACCACAGATACGCAGTATTTT.

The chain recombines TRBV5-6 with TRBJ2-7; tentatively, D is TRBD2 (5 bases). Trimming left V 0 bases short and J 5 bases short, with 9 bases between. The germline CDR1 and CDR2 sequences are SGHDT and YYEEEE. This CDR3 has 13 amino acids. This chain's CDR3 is CASSLVRGNEQYF. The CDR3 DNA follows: TGTGCCAGCAGCTTGGTTAGAGGGAACGAGCAGTACTTC.

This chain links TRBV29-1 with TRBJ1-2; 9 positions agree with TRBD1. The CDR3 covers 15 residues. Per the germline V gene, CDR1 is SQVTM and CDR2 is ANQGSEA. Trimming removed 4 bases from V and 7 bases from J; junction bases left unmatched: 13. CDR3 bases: TGCAGCGTTGGATCGCACAGGGGGCGCTTAGGTGGCTACACCTTC. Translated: CSVGSHRGRLGGYTF.

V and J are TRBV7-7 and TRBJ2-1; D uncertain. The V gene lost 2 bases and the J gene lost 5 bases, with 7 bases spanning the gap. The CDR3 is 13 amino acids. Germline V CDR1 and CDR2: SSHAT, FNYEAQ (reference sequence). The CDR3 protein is CASSLTENNEQFF. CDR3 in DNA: TGTGCCAGCAGCTTAACGGAGAACAATGAGCAGTTCTTC.

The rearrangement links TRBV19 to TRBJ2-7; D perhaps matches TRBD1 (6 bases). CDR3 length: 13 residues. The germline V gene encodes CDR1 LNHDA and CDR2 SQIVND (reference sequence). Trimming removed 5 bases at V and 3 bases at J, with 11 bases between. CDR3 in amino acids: CASSQGTGYEQYF. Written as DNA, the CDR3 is TGTGCCAGTAGTCAGGGGACGGGCTACGAGCAGTACTTC.

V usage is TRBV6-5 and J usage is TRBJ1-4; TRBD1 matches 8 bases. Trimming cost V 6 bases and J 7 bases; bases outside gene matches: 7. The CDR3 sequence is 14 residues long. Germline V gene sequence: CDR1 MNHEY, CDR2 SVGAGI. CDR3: CASRDQGAGEKLFF. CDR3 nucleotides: TGTGCCAGCAGAGATCAGGGGGCAGGTGAAAAACTGTTTTTT.

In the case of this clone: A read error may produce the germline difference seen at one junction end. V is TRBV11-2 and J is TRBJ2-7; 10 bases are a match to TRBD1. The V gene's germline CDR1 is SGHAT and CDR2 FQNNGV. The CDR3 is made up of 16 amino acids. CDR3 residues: CVSSLGQGDGSYEQYF. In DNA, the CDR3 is TGTGTCAGCAGCTTAGGACAGGGGGACGGTTCCTACGAGCAGTACTTC.

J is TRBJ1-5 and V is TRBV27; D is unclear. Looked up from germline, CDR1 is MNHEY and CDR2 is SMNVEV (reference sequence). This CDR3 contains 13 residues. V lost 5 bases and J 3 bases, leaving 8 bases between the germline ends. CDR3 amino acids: CASSPLYNQPQHF. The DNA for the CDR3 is TGTGCCAGCAGTCCCCTCTACAATCAGCCCCAGCATTTT.

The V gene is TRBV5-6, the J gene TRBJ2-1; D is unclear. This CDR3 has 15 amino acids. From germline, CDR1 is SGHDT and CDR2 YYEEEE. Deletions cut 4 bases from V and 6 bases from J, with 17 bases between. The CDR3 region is CASSPLGSGFNEQFF. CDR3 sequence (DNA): TGTGCCAGCAGCCCCCTAGGCTCCGGATTCAATGAGCAGTTCTTC.

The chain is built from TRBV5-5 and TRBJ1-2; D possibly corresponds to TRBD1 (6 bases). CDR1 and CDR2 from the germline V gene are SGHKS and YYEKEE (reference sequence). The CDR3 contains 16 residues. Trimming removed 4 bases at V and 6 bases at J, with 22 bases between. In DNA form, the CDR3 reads TGTGCCAGCAGCCCCACACCGCGGGGGGCGCTTAATGGCTACACCTTC. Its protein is CASSPTPRGALNGYTF.

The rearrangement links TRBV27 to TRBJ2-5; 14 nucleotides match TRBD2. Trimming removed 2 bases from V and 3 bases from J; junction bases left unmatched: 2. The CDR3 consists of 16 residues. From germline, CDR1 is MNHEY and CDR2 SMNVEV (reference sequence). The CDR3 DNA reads TGTGCCAGCAGTTTAACGACTAGCGGGGGGGAAGAGACCCAGTACTTC. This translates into CASSLTTSGGEETQYF.

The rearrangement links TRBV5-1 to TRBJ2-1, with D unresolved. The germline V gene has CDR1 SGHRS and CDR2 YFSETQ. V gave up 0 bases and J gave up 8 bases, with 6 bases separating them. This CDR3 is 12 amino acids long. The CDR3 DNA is TGCGCCAGCAGCTTGGGAGGCGATGAGCAGTTCTTC. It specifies CASSLGGDEQFF.

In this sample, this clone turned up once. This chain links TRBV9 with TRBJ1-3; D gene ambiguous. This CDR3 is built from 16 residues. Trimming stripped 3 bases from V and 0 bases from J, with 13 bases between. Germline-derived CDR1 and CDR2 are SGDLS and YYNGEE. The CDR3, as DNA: TGTGCCAGCAGCGGGAGCGACTCGAGCTCTGGAAACACCATATATTTT. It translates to CASSGSDSSSGNTIYF.

CDR3 protein: CARTGSRDEQYF. DNA for the CDR3: TGTGCCAGGACAGGGTCTAGGGACGAGCAGTACTTC. The gene calls are TRBV25-1 and TRBJ2-7, with 7 bases fitting TRBD1. Germline CDR1 and CDR2: MGHDK and SYGVNS. The V segment lost 9 bases and the J segment 5 bases; nucleotides outside the gene matches: 7. This CDR3 comprises 12 residues.

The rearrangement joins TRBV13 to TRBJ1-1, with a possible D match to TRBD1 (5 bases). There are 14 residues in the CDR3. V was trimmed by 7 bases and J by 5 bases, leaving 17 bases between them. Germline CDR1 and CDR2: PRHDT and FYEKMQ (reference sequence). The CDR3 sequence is CASTGGGAGTEAFF. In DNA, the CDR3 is TGTGCCAGCACGGGGGGAGGGGCGGGAACTGAAGCTTTCTTT.

The CDR3 loop reads CASSFQGGPRTDTQYF. The CDR3 DNA reads as TGTGCCAGCAGCTTCCAGGGTGGGCCCCGCACAGATACGCAGTATTTT. The V call is TRBV7-8, the J call TRBJ2-3; maybe TRBD1 (5 bases). Germline CDR1 reads SGHVS; CDR2 reads FQNEAQ. V was pared by 3 bases and J by 1 base, with 14 bases between. The CDR3 covers 16 residues.

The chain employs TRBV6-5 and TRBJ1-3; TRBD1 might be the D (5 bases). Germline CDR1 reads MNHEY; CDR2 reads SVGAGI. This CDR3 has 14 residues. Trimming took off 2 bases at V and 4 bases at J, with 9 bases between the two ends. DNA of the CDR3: TGTGCCAGCAGTTACGGCGGGGGGGGAAACACCATATATTTT. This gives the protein CASSYGGGGNTIYF.